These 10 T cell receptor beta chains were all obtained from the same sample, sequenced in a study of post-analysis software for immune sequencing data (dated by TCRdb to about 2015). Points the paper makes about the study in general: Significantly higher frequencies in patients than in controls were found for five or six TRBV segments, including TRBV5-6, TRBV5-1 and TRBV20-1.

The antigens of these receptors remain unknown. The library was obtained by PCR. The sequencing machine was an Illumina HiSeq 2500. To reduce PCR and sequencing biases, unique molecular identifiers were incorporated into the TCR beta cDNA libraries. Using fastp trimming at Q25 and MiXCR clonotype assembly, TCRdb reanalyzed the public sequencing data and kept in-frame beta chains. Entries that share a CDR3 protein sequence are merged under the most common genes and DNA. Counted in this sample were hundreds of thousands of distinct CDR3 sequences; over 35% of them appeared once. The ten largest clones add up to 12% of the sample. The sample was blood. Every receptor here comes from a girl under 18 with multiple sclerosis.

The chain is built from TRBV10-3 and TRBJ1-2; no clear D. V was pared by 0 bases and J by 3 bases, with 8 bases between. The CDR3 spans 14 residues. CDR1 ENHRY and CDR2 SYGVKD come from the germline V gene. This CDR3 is CAISESKGYYGYTF. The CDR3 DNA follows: TGTGCCATCAGTGAGTCTAAGGGATACTATGGCTACACCTTC.

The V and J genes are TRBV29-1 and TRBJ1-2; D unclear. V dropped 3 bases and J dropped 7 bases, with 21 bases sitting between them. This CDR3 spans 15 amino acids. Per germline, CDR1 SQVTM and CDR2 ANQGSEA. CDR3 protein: CSVEAVRGSNRGYTF. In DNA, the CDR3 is TGCAGCGTTGAGGCCGTACGGGGATCTAACCGTGGCTACACCTTC.

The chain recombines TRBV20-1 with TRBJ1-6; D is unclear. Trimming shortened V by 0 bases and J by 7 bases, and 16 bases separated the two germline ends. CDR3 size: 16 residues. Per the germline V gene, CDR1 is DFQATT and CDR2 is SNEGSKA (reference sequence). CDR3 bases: TGCAGTGCTAGAGAGTCGGCCATACAGCGGAATTCACCCCTCCACTTT. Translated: CSARESAIQRNSPLHF.

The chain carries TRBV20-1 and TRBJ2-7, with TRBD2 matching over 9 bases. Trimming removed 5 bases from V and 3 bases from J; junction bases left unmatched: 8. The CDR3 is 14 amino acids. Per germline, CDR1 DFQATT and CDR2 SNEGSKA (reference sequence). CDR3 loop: CSAYSGRGGYEQYF. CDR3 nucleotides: TGCAGTGCTTATAGCGGGAGAGGGGGCTACGAGCAGTACTTC.

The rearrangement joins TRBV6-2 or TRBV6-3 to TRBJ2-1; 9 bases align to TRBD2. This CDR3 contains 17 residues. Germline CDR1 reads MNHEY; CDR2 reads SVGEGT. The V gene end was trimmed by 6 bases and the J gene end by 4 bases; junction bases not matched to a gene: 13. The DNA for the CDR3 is TGTGCCAGCAGAGACCCTCCCGGGACTAGCAGTTACAATGAGCAGTTCTTC. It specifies CASRDPPGTSSYNEQFF.

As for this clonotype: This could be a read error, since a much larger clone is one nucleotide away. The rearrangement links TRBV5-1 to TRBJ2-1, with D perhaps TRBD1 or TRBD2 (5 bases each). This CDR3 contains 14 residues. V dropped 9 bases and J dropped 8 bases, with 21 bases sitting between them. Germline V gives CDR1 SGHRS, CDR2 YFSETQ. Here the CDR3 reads CANRLWGNKDEQFF. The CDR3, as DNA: TGCGCCAACCGTCTTTGGGGGAATAAAGATGAGCAGTTCTTC.

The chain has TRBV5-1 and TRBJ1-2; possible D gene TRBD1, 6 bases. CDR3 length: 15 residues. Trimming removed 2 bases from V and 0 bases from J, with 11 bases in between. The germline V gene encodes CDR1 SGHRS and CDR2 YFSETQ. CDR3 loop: CASSFQGSTNYGYTF. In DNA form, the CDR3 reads TGCGCCAGCAGCTTCCAGGGGTCGACTAACTATGGCTACACCTTC.

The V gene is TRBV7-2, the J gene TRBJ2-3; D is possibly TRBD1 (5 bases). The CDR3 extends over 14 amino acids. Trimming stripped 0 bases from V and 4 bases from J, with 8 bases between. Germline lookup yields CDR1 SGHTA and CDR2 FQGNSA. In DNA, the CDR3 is TGTGCCAGCAGCTTAGCGGGGCACTCAGATACGCAGTATTTT. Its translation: CASSLAGHSDTQYF.

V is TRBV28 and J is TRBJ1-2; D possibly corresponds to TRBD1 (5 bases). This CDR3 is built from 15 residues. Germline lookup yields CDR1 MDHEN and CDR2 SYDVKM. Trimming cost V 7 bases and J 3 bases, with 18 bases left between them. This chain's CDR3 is CASTVEAGSDYGYTF. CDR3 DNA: TGTGCCAGCACCGTCGAGGCAGGGTCAGACTATGGCTACACCTTC.

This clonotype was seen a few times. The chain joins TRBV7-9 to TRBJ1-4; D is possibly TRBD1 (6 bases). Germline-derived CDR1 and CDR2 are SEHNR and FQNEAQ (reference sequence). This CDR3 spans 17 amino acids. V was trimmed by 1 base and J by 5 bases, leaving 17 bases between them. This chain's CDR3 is CASSLGGTLLQNEKLFF. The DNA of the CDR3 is TGTGCCAGCAGCTTAGGTGGGACACTACTACAAAATGAAAAACTGTTTTTT. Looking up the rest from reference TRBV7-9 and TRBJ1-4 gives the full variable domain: DTGVSQNPRHKITKRGQNVTFRCDPISEHNRLYWYRQTLGQGPEFLTYFQNEAQLEKSRLLSDRFSAERPKGSFSTLEIQRTEQGDSAMYLCASSLGGTLLQNEKLFFGSGTQLSVL.